The clone carrying this T cell receptor (beta chain) was detected only once. Study processing details: The assay estimated nucleated cells by amplifying reference gene primers. Sequencing was performed with immunoSEQ multiplex PCR; in TCRdb, only in-frame clones are kept and a portion is missing. The D gene and trimming were derived from the DNA, and the V and J assignments and clone size from that table. The data contain roughly 200,000 clones, 70% to 80% of them singletons. This specimen belongs to a study of blood T cell repertoires in COVID-19. For the study at large: Researchers got acute and convalescent COVID-19 samples from the United States, Italy and Spain. PBMCs, B-cell-depleted T cells, or T cells provided the cDNA or gDNA that made up the material.

After removal of 5 bases from V and 0 bases from J, the junction contained 4 bases not matched to a gene. CDR3 length: 15 amino acids. Germline V gives CDR1 SGHAT, CDR2 FQNNGV. Input material: peripheral blood. The receptor was isolated from a woman between 45 and 65 years old with active or convalescent COVID-19. This chain links TRBV11-2 with TRBJ1-5; 7 bases map to TRBD1. The CDR3 DNA sequence: TGTGCCAGCAGCCGGGACAGCCTTAGCAATCAGCCCCAGCATTTT. This gives the protein CASSRDSLSNQPQHF.